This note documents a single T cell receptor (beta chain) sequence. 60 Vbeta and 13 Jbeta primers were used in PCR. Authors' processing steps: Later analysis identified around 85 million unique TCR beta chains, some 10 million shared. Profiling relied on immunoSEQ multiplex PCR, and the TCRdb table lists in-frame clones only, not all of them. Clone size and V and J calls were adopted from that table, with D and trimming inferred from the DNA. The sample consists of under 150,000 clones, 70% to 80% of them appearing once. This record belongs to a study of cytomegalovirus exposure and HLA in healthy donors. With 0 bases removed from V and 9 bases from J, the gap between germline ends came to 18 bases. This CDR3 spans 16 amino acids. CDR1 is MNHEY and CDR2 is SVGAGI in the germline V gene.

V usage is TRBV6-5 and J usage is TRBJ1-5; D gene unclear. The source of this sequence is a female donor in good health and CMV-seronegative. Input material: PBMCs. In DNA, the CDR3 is TGTGCCAGCAGTTACTCAGGCGCCAGGCGCATACGGCCCCAGCATTTT. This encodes CASSYSGARRIRPQHF.